The 24 T cell receptor beta chains below come from one sample, sequenced in a study of vaccination and CD4 T cells after COVID-19. The Oncomine TCR Beta short-read assay was applied to DNA of cultured CD4+ T cells. TCRdb fed the PCR reads into MiXCR, producing one record per CDR3 protein. The sample shows more than 20,000 distinct CDR3 sequences, approximately 50% of them seen only once. These TCRs are of unknown antigen specificity. Treatment specified: approximately nine-day PBMC culture with coronavirus spike peptide pools or control peptides (ViraFEST assay). Sequenced sample: CD4+ T cells from blood, cultured in vitro. The receptors here all came from a human donor who had recovered from COVID-19.

The chain uses TRBV30 and TRBJ1-2; tentatively, D is TRBD1 (6 bases). V dropped 4 bases and J dropped 6 bases, with 15 bases sitting between them. This CDR3 region has 13 residues. CDR1 and CDR2 (germline): GTSNPN, SVGIG (reference sequence). The CDR3: CAWKRWGADGYTF. The CDR3 region has the DNA TGTGCCTGGAAGCGGTGGGGGGCCGATGGCTACACCTTC.

The V call is TRBV19, the J call TRBJ1-2; no definite D call. This CDR3 is 11 amino acids long. Germline loops: CDR1 LNHDA, CDR2 SQIVND (reference sequence). Trimming removed 6 bases at V and 4 bases at J, with 6 bases between. For the CDR3, the DNA is TGTGCCAGTAGGGCGGGCTATGGCTACACCTTC. Protein: CASRAGYGYTF. The whole variable domain, remainder taken from reference TRBV19 and TRBJ1-2, is DGGITQSPKYLFRKEGQNVTLSCEQNLNHDAMYWYRQDPGQGLRLIYYSQIVNDFQKGDIAEGYSVSREKKESFPLTVTSAQKNPTAFYLCASRAGYGYTFGSGTRLTVV.

This clonotype was detected only a few times. The chain carries TRBV10-1 and TRBJ1-1, with no clear D. This CDR3 is built from 14 residues. Germline CDR1 reads WNHNN; CDR2 reads SYGVQD (reference sequence). The V gene lost 0 bases and the J gene lost 4 bases, with 9 bases spanning the gap. In nucleotides, the CDR3 is TGCGCCAGCAGTGAGTCGAGCGGGCCCACTGAAGCTTTCTTT. Amino acid sequence: CASSESSGPTEAFF.

V gene TRBV5-4 combines with J gene TRBJ2-1; D possibly corresponds to TRBD2 (5 bases). CDR1 and CDR2 from the germline V gene are SGHNT and YYREEE (reference sequence). Trimming took off 3 bases at V and 6 bases at J, with 25 bases between the two ends. The CDR3 runs to 18 residues. CDR3 loop: CASSSRLATLAFGNEQFF. The DNA for the CDR3 is TGTGCCAGCAGCTCAAGGTTAGCGACTCTAGCTTTCGGCAATGAGCAGTTCTTC.

The chain is built from TRBV6-1 and TRBJ2-2; D is tentatively TRBD1 or TRBD2 (5 bases each). CDR3 length: 15 residues. V was cut by 3 bases and J by 4 bases, with 12 bases left in between. The V gene's germline CDR1 is MNHNS and CDR2 SASEGT. The CDR3 sequence: CASSDTGPRTGELFF. The CDR3 region has the DNA TGTGCCAGCAGTGATACGGGACCCCGCACCGGGGAGCTGTTTTTT.

This clonotype was observed a single time. The chain combines TRBV11-3 with TRBJ1-2, with a possible D match to TRBD1 (5 bases). Germline CDR1 is SGHNT and CDR2 is YENEEA. The V end lost 1 base, the J end lost 4 bases, and 10 bases lay between the germline ends. The CDR3 runs to 14 residues. In nucleotides, the CDR3 is TGTGCCAGCAGCTTAGCTGGGGGAGTCTATGGCTACACCTTC. Protein product: CASSLAGGVYGYTF.

This clonotype was observed a few times. The V and J genes are TRBV6-1 and TRBJ1-5; D ambiguous. CDR3 length equals 13 residues. CDR1 and CDR2 from the germline V gene are MNHNS and SASEGT. V lost 5 bases and J 7 bases, leaving 12 bases between the germline ends. CDR3 sequence (DNA): TGTGCCAGCAGTCCACAATGGCCCCAGCCCCAGCATTTT. This codes for CASSPQWPQPQHF.

The CDR3 sequence is CASSSRGQLNTGELFF. CDR3 DNA: TGTGCCAGCAGCTCCCGCGGGCAGCTGAACACCGGGGAGCTGTTTTTT. The rearrangement uses TRBV7-3 and TRBJ2-2; perhaps TRBD2 as D (5 bases). The CDR3 has 16 amino acids. V dropped 4 bases and J dropped 1 base, with 13 bases sitting between them. Per germline, CDR1 SGHTA and CDR2 FQGTGA.

The gene calls are TRBV28 and TRBJ1-5; D unclear. Deletions cut 7 bases from V and 3 bases from J, with 13 bases between. The CDR3 is 14 residues long. Germline CDR1 and CDR2: MDHEN and SYDVKM. This CDR3 reads CASIGGNANQPQHF. As DNA, the CDR3 is TGTGCCAGCATAGGAGGGAACGCCAATCAGCCCCAGCATTTT.

The chain employs TRBV6-2 or TRBV6-3 and TRBJ1-1; D not certain. The V and J ends lost 2 bases and 1 base respectively, with 8 bases between them. The CDR3 has 14 amino acids. Germline V lookup: CDR1 MNHEY, CDR2 SVGEGT. The CDR3 sequence: CASSYLAGNTEAFF. In DNA form, the CDR3 reads TGTGCCAGCAGTTACCTTGCTGGGAACACTGAAGCTTTCTTT.

The chain links TRBV20-1 to TRBJ1-2; no definite D call. This CDR3 has 12 residues. Germline V CDR1 and CDR2: DFQATT, SNEGSKA (reference sequence). V dropped 3 bases and J dropped 0 bases, with 5 bases sitting between them. Written as DNA, the CDR3 is TGCAGTGCTAGGGGCACTAACTATGGCTACACCTTC. This codes for CSARGTNYGYTF.

This clonotype was seen a few times. The chain is built from TRBV10-3 and TRBJ1-2, with D unresolved. Germline lookup yields CDR1 ENHRY and CDR2 SYGVKD. V was pared by 0 bases and J by 9 bases, with 11 bases between. There are 13 residues in the CDR3. CDR3 in amino acids: CAISESLGASYTF. DNA for the CDR3: TGTGCCATCAGTGAGTCTCTGGGAGCGAGCTACACCTTC.

This rearrangement joins TRBV6-5 to TRBJ2-5; D could derive from TRBD1 or TRBD2 (5 bases each). Between the trimmed V and J ends, which lost 4 bases and 0 bases, there was a span of 9 bases. This CDR3 has 14 amino acids. CDR1 is MNHEY, CDR2 SVGAGI, per germline. The CDR3 DNA is TGTGCCAGCAGTTCTCCGGGACACCAAGAGACCCAGTACTTC. This encodes CASSSPGHQETQYF.

The chain uses TRBV20-1 and TRBJ2-7, with no clear D. The V end lost 0 bases, the J end lost 6 bases, and 15 bases lay between the germline ends. In germline, CDR1 is DFQATT, CDR2 SNEGSKA (reference sequence). The CDR3 has 14 residues. CDR3 loop: CSARDWVPPGEQYF. The CDR3, as DNA: TGCAGTGCTAGAGATTGGGTTCCCCCTGGCGAGCAGTACTTC.

This clonotype was detected only a few times. The rearrangement links TRBV7-2 to TRBJ1-5; D uncertain. The CDR3 length is 12 residues. CDR1 and CDR2 from the germline V gene are SGHTA and FQGNSA. V was trimmed by 8 bases and J by 2 bases, leaving 7 bases between them. CDR3 sequence reads: CASGVGNQPQHF. In nucleotides, the CDR3 is TGTGCCAGCGGGGTGGGCAATCAGCCCCAGCATTTT.

V usage is TRBV2 and J usage is TRBJ1-5, with 9 bases fitting TRBD1. This CDR3 has 15 amino acids. The J segment lost 0 bases and the V segment lost 6 bases, leaving 3 bases of the junction unmatched. Germline V gene data show CDR1 as SNHLY and CDR2 as FYNNEI. The CDR3: CASSGTGLSNQPQHF. The CDR3 DNA sequence: TGTGCCAGCAGCGGGACAGGGCTTAGCAATCAGCCCCAGCATTTT.

In its sample, this clonotype was seen a few times. This chain uses TRBV27 with TRBJ2-7; D is possibly TRBD1 (6 bases). The CDR3 runs to 14 residues. The V end was cut by 5 bases, the J end by 2 bases, with 13 bases between. Germline CDR1 MNHEY, CDR2 SMNVEV (reference sequence). CDR3 protein: CASSPRDITYEQYF. CDR3 bases: TGTGCCAGCAGTCCCCGGGACATTACCTACGAGCAGTACTTC.

A few counts support this clonotype. This chain joins TRBV19 and TRBJ1-5; D is uncertain. The V gene's germline CDR1 is LNHDA and CDR2 SQIVND (reference sequence). The germline V and J ends were trimmed by 5 bases and 3 bases, with 14 bases remaining between them. This CDR3 spans 15 amino acids. CDR3 region: CASSPGGLINQPQHF. For the CDR3, the DNA is TGTGCCAGTAGTCCTGGCGGACTGATCAATCAGCCCCAGCATTTT.

The V call is TRBV28, the J call TRBJ1-3; tentatively, D is TRBD1 (5 bases). Trimming pared 6 bases from V and 0 bases from J, leaving 18 bases between. Germline V gene sequence: CDR1 MDHEN, CDR2 SYDVKM. CDR3 length: 17 residues. The CDR3 bases are TGTGCCAGCAGACTGAGTCCGGGACCCACCTCTGGAAACACCATATATTTT. Protein: CASRLSPGPTSGNTIYF.

This chain links TRBV20-1 with TRBJ1-2, with D maybe TRBD1 (5 bases). The CDR3 is 13 residues long. V was clipped by 5 bases and J by 2 bases, with 12 bases between them. Germline V gives CDR1 DFQATT, CDR2 SNEGSKA (reference sequence). Here the CDR3 reads CSAFTEGNYGYTF. The CDR3 DNA is TGCAGTGCTTTTACAGAGGGGAACTATGGCTACACCTTC.

In its sample, this clonotype was seen a few times. The chain is built from TRBV7-2 and TRBJ1-5; D remains ambiguous. V was trimmed by 1 base and J by 0 bases, leaving 7 bases between them. The CDR3 loop spans 15 amino acids. Germline lookup yields CDR1 SGHTA and CDR2 FQGNSA. DNA for the CDR3: TGTGCCAGCAGCTTAGGAGGGATTAGCAATCAGCCCCAGCATTTT. Residues: CASSLGGISNQPQHF.

The rearrangement joins TRBV20-1 to TRBJ1-6; TRBD1 is a possible D gene (5 bases). Germline assignment: CDR1 DFQATT and CDR2 SNEGSKA (reference sequence). CDR3 length equals 16 residues. Trimming cost V 5 bases and J 5 bases, with 19 bases left between them. The CDR3 is CSAPRTLRTHNSPLHF. The CDR3 region has the DNA TGCAGTGCTCCCCGGACATTACGGACCCATAATTCACCCCTCCACTTT.

The chain couples TRBV12-3 or TRBV12-4 to TRBJ1-5; TRBD1 agrees at 8 bases. After removal of 6 bases from V and 4 bases from J, the junction contained 5 bases not matched to a gene. The CDR3 spans 14 residues. CDR3 sequence: CASSPGQGNQPQHF. The CDR3 DNA sequence: TGTGCCAGCAGCCCCGGACAGGGAAATCAGCCCCAGCATTTT.

V usage is TRBV6-1 and J usage is TRBJ2-2; no firm D call. Germline CDR1 reads MNHNS; CDR2 reads SASEGT. The ends were cut back, 2 bases at V and 7 bases at J, with 14 bases in the middle. The CDR3 runs to 15 residues. The CDR3 loop reads CASSELPGPGGELFF. In nucleotides, the CDR3 is TGTGCCAGCAGTGAACTCCCTGGGCCGGGCGGGGAGCTGTTTTTT.